Following are 2 T cell receptor beta chains from one sample sequenced in a study of CD8 T cells in Susac syndrome. RNA was extracted with the RNeasy kit, and a quantity of about 0.45 to 1 ug was reverse transcribed using random hexamers. Each CDR3 protein gets one entry after TCRdb re-called the immunoSEQ multiplex PCR reads with MiXCR. The table records 180,000 or so distinct CDR3 sequences, 90% to 95% of them present only once. Sequencing was carried out using CD4+ T cells from PBMCs. These receptors all stem from a human donor with multiple sclerosis.

The CDR3 region is CASSVLQETEQYF. CDR3 in DNA: TGTGCCAGCAGCGTTCTACAGGAGACAGAGCAGTACTTC. V gene TRBV9 combines with J gene TRBJ2-7; the D gene is possibly TRBD1 (5 bases). Trimming removed 2 bases from V and 7 bases from J, with 13 bases in between. This CDR3 has 13 amino acids. CDR1 SGDLS and CDR2 YYNGEE come from the germline V gene. Based on the CDR3 plus reference TRBV9 and TRBJ2-7, the full variable domain is DSGVTQTPKHLITATGQRVTLRCSPRSGDLSVYWYQQSLDQGLQFLIQYYNGEERAKGNILERFSAQQFPDLHSELNLSSLELGDSALYFCASSVLQETEQYFGPGTRLTVT.

J is TRBJ2-7 and V is TRBV12-3 or TRBV12-4; 9 bases line up with TRBD1. This CDR3 is 15 amino acids long. With V trimmed by 4 bases and J by 3 bases, 7 bases remained unmatched. Here the CDR3 DNA reads TGTGCCAGCAGTTCCCCCCGGGACAGGGACTACGAGCAGTACTTC. Translation: CASSSPRDRDYEQYF.